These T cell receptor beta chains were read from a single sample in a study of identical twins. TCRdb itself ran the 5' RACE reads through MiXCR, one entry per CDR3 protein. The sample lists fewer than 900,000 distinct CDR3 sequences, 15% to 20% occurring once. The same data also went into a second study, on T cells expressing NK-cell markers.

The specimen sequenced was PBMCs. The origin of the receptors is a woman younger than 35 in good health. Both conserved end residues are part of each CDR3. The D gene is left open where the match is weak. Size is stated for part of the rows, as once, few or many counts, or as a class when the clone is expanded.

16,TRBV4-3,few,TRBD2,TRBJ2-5,TGCGCCAGCAGCCAAGCTCGGACTAGCGCCAAAGAGACCCAGTACTTC,CASSQARTSAKETQYF
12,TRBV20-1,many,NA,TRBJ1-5,TGCAGTGCTAGATCAGGAAATCAGCCCCAGCATTTT,CSARSGNQPQHF
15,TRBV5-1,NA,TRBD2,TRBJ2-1,TGCGCCAGCAGCTCTAGCGGGGGGGCTTCACGTGAGCAGTTCTTC,CASSSSGGASREQFF
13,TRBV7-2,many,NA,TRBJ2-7,TGTGCCAGCCGCTTGTCCATTGACTACGAGCAGTACTTC,CASRLSIDYEQYF
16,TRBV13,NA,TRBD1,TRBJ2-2,TGTGCCAGCAGCTCCTGGACAGGGTCGAACACCGGGGAGCTGTTTTTT,CASSSWTGSNTGELFF
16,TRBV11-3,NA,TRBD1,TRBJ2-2,TGTGCCAGCAGCTTAGAACAGGGACAGCCCACCGGGGAGCTGTTTTTT,CASSLEQGQPTGELFF
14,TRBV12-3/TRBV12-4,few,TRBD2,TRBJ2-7,TGTGCCAGCCTGGGGGAGGGTTCAGCCTACGAGCAGTACTTC,CASLGEGSAYEQYF
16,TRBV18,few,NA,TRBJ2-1,TGTGCCAGCTCACCATTTGCGGGCCTCTCCTACAATGAGCAGTTCTTC,CASSPFAGLSYNEQFF
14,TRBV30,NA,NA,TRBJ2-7,TGTGCCTGGAGATTAACGGACCACTCCTACGAGCAGTACTTC,CAWRLTDHSYEQYF
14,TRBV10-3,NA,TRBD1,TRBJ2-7,TGTGCCATCAGTGTCCGGGACAGGGAAAGCGAGCAGTACTTC,CAISVRDRESEQYF
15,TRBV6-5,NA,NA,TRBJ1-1,TGTGCCAGCACGTTTTGGGCAGGGAGGGGGTCTGAAGCTTTCTTT,CASTFWAGRGSEAFF
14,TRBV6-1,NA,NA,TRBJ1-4,TGTGCCAGCCAAATCGGAGGTGGGGATGAAAAACTGTTTTTT,CASQIGGGDEKLFF
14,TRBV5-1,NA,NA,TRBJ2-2,TGCGCCAGCAGCTTGGCAGCAGTCGAAGGGGAGCTGTTTTTT,CASSLAAVEGELFF
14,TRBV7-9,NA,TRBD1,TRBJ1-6,TGTGCCAGCAGCCAATGGGACAGGGATTCACCCCTCCACTTT,CASSQWDRDSPLHF
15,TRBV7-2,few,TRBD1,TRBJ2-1,TGTGCCAGCAGCCCACTGGGACAGCCTCGGGGTGAGCAGTTCTTC,CASSPLGQPRGEQFF
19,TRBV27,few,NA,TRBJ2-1,TGTGCCAGCAGTTTATCGGGTAGGGGTCCATTAAGCTCCTACAATGAGCAGTTCTTC,CASSLSGRGPLSSYNEQFF
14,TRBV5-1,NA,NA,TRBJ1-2,TGCGCCAGCAGCAGATGGACATCAAACTATGGCTACACCTTC,CASSRWTSNYGYTF
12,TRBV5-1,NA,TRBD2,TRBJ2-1,TGCGCCAGCAGCCAACTAGCGGGGTTGCAGTTCTTC,CASSQLAGLQFF
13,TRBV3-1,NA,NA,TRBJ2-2,TGTGCCAGCAGCCAACAGGGGATGGGGGAGCTGTTTTTT,CASSQQGMGELFF
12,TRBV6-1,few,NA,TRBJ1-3,TGTGCCAGCAGTGAAGATATTGACACCATATATTTT,CASSEDIDTIYF
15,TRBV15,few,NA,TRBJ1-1,TGTGCCACCAGCAGAGCTTATCTCGCCAGTACTGAAGCTTTCTTT,CATSRAYLASTEAFF
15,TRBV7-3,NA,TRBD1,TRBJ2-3,TGTGCCAGCAGCTCATCCGGGACAGGGTCCGATACGCAGTATTTT,CASSSSGTGSDTQYF
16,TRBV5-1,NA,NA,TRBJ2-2,TGCGCCAGCAGCGCCCAACAGGGTACGAACACCGGGGAGCTGTTTTTT,CASSAQQGTNTGELFF
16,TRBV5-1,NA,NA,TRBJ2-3,TGCGCCAGCAGCTTGGCCGGGACAACTAGCACAGATACGCAGTATTTT,CASSLAGTTSTDTQYF
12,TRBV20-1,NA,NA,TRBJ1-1,TGCAGTGCCATGCCAGGGAACACTGAAGCTTTCTTT,CSAMPGNTEAFF
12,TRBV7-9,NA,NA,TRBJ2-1,TGTGCCAGCAGCTCTTCCCCAACACCGCAGTTCTTC,CASSSSPTPQFF
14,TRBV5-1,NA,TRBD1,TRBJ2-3,TGCGCCAGCAGCAAGGGACAGGGCAGAGATACGCAGTATTTT,CASSKGQGRDTQYF
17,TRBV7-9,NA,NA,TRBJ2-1,TGTGCCAGCAGCTCACCCGAGAGTGGAGCGTCGTACAATGAGCAGTTCTTC,CASSSPESGASYNEQFF
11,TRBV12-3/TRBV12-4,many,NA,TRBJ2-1,TGTGCCAGCACCTTGAATGGTGAGCAGTTCTTC,CASTLNGEQFF
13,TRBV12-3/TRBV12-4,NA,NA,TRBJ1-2,TGTGCCAGCAGTGTTGGCAGGGCTGCCGGCTACACCTTC,CASSVGRAAGYTF
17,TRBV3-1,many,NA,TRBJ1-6,TGTGCCAGCAGCCCACGTTCCCGTCAACTTCATAATTCACCCCTCCACTTT,CASSPRSRQLHNSPLHF
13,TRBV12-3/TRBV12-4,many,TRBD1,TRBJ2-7,TGTGCCAGCAGCACGACAGGGTCATACGAGCAGTACTTC,CASSTTGSYEQYF
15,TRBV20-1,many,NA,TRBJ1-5,TGCAGTGCCTCGACGGGGGTTGGTAGCAATCAGCCCCAGCATTTT,CSASTGVGSNQPQHF
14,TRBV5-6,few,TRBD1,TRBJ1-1,TGTGCCAGCAGCTTTGGGACAGGGGGAGCCGAAGCTTTCTTT,CASSFGTGGAEAFF
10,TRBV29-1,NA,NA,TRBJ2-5,TGCAGCGGGTTTTCAGAGACCCAGTACTTC,CSGFSETQYF